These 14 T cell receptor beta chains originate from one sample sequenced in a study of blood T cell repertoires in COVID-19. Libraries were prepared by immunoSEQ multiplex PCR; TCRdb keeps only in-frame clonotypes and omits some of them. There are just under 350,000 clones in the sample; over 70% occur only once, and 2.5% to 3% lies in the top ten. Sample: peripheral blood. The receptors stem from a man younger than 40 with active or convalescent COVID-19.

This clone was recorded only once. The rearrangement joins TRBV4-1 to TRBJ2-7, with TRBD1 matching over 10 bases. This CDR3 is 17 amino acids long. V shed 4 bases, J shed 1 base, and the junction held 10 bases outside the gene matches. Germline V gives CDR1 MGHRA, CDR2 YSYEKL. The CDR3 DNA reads TGCGCCAGCAGCCCTAAAACCCCGGGACAGGGGTCCTACGAGCAGTACTTC. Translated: CASSPKTPGQGSYEQYF.

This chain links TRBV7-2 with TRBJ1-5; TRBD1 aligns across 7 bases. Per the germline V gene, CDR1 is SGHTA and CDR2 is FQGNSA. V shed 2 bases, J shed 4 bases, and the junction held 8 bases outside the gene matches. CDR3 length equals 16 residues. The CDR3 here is CASSLLSGQPNQPQHF. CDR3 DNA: TGTGCCAGCAGCTTACTATCGGGACAGCCTAATCAGCCCCAGCATTTT. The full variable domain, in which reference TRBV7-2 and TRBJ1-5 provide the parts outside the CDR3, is GAGVSQSPSNKVTEKGKDVELRCDPISGHTALYWYRQSLGQGLEFLIYFQGNSAPDKSGLPSDRFSAERTGGSVSTLTIQRTQQEDSAVYLCASSLLSGQPNQPQHFGDGTRLSIL.

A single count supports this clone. The CDR3 nucleotides read TGCAGCGTTGAATACGGTGAAGCTTTCTTT. It codes for CSVEYGEAFF. The chain joins TRBV29-1 to TRBJ1-1; D not resolved. Germline CDR1 SQVTM, CDR2 ANQGSEA. V dropped 2 bases and J dropped 7 bases, with 5 bases sitting between them. This CDR3 is built from 10 residues.

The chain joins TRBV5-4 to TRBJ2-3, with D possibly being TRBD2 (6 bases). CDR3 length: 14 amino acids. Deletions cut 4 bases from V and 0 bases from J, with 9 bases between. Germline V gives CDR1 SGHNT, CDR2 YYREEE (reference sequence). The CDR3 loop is CASSPGTSTDTQYF. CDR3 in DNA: TGTGCCAGCAGCCCAGGGACTAGCACAGATACGCAGTATTTT.

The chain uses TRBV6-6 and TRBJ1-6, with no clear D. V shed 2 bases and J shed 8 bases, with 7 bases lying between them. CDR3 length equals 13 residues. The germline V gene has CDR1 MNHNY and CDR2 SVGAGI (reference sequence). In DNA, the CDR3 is TGTGCCAGCAGTTACGCACCGGATTCACCCCTCCACTTT. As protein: CASSYAPDSPLHF.

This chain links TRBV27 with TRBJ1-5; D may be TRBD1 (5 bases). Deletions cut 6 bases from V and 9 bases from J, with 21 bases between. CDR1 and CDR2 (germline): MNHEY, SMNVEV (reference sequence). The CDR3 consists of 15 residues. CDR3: CASRLMGGTDRPQHF. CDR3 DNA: TGTGCCAGCAGGCTCATGGGGGGGACCGATCGGCCCCAGCATTTT.

CDR3 nucleotide sequence: TGTGCCAGTAGTATATCACGGAGCAATCAGCCCCAGCATTTT. Translating it yields CASSISRSNQPQHF. This rearrangement joins TRBV19 to TRBJ1-5, with D uncertain. Germline CDR1 is LNHDA and CDR2 is SQIVND (reference sequence). CDR3 size: 14 residues. V dropped 2 bases and J dropped 1 base, with 6 bases sitting between them.

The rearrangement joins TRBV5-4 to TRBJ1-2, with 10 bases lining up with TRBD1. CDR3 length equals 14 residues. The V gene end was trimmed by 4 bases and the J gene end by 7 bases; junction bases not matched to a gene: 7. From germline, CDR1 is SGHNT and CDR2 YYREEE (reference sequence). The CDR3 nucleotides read TGTGCCAGCAGCACCGGGGACAGGGGATTTGGCTACACCTTC. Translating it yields CASSTGDRGFGYTF.

The CDR3 DNA reads as TGCGCCAGCAGCCAAGATCGGGGACAAGGGGCCCCTCGGGAGCAGTACTTC. Translated: CASSQDRGQGAPREQYF. The chain couples TRBV4-3 to TRBJ2-7; possible D gene TRBD1, 6 bases. This CDR3 contains 17 residues. Trimming stripped 0 bases from V and 7 bases from J, with 22 bases between. CDR1 is LGHNA, CDR2 YSLEER, per germline.

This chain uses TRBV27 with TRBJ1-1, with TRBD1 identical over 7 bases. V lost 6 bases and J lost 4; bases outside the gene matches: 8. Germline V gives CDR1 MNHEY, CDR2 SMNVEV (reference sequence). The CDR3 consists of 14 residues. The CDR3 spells CASRNRGGSTEAFF. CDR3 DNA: TGTGCCAGCAGGAACAGGGGTGGTAGCACTGAAGCTTTCTTT.

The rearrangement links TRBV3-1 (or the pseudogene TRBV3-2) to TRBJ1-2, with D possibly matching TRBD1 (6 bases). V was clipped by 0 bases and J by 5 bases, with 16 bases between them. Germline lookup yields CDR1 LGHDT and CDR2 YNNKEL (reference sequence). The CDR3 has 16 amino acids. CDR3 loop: CASSQDRGDRGYGYTF. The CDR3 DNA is TGTGCCAGCAGCCAAGATCGTGGGGATAGGGGGTATGGCTACACCTTC.

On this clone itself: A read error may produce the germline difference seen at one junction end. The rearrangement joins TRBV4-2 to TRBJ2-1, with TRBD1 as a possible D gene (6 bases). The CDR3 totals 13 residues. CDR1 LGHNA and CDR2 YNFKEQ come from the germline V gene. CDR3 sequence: CASSHQHRDIVVF. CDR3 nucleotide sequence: TGTGCCAGCAGCCATCAACACCGGGACATAGTTGTCTTC.

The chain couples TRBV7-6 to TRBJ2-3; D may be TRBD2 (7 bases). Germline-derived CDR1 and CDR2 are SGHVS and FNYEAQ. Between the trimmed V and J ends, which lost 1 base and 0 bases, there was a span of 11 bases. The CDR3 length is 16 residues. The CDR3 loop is CASSLEGGASTDTQYF. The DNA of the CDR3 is TGTGCCAGCAGCTTAGAGGGGGGGGCTAGCACAGATACGCAGTATTTT.

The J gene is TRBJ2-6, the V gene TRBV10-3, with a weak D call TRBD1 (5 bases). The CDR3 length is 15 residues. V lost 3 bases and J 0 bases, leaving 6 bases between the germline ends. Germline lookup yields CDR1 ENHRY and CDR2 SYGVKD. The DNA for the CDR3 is TGTGCCATCAGTGACACAGGCTCTGGGGCCAACGTCCTGACTTTC. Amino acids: CAISDTGSGANVLTF.